Listed below are T cell receptor beta chains from one sample, sequenced in a study of blood T cell repertoires in COVID-19. Assay used: immunoSEQ multiplex PCR; TCRdb lists only in-frame clones, some missing. Of fewer than 150,000 clones in the sample, about 80% are singletons; the top ten hold 16%. Sequencing was done on a sample of peripheral blood. The origin of the receptors is a woman between 50 and 59 years old with acute or convalescent COVID-19. Both conserved end residues are part of each CDR3. Fields, in order: V gene, J gene, CDR3 protein.

v_gene: TRBV2; j_gene: TRBJ1-1; CDR3aa: CASSEIGGMNTEAFF
v_gene: TRBV6-5; j_gene: TRBJ2-7; CDR3aa: CASSYSRDPTYEQYF
v_gene: TRBV12-3/TRBV12-4; j_gene: TRBJ1-2; CDR3aa: CASSLDTNYGYTF
v_gene: TRBV3-1/TRBV3-2; j_gene: TRBJ1-2; CDR3aa: CASSQAQVRYGYTF
v_gene: TRBV19; j_gene: TRBJ1-6; CDR3aa: CASSIGPGQGSSIRALSLHF
v_gene: TRBV2; j_gene: TRBJ2-3; CDR3aa: CASSERTSGDGDTQYF
v_gene: TRBV14; j_gene: TRBJ2-7; CDR3aa: CASSQARWGGEQYF
v_gene: TRBV19; j_gene: TRBJ1-5; CDR3aa: CASSIWAKGDQPQHF
v_gene: TRBV6-4; j_gene: TRBJ1-3; CDR3aa: CASSDGFRDSTIYF
v_gene: TRBV4-1; j_gene: TRBJ1-2; CDR3aa: CASSPGQGNYGYTF
v_gene: TRBV21-1; j_gene: TRBJ1-1; CDR3aa: CASSKVARGGHGSTEAFF
v_gene: TRBV3-1/TRBV3-2; j_gene: TRBJ1-4; CDR3aa: CASKIGTGNEKLFF
v_gene: TRBV27; j_gene: TRBJ1-1; CDR3aa: CASRRGQGDTEAFF
v_gene: TRBV5-1; j_gene: TRBJ1-1; CDR3aa: CASSPRTGTANTEAFF
v_gene: TRBV3-1/TRBV3-2; j_gene: TRBJ1-1; CDR3aa: CASSRQGSTEAFF
v_gene: TRBV7-3; j_gene: TRBJ2-7; CDR3aa: CASSLSGQGEAYEQYF
v_gene: TRBV6-5; j_gene: TRBJ1-1; CDR3aa: CASERGRGTEAFF
v_gene: TRBV19; j_gene: TRBJ1-4; CDR3aa: CASSILDSANEKLFF
v_gene: TRBV29-1; j_gene: TRBJ2-3; CDR3aa: CSAGTGGLDTQYF
v_gene: TRBV19; j_gene: TRBJ1-4; CDR3aa: CASSIISGPNEKLFF
v_gene: TRBV6-5; j_gene: TRBJ2-3; CDR3aa: CASSFRRFLGTDTQYF
v_gene: TRBV19; j_gene: TRBJ2-7; CDR3aa: CATHPPGKTYEQYF
v_gene: TRBV10-2; j_gene: TRBJ1-1; CDR3aa: CASSGDRGLYTEAFF
v_gene: TRBV5-1; j_gene: TRBJ1-2; CDR3aa: CASSYGTGSGYTF
v_gene: TRBV6-6; j_gene: TRBJ1-1; CDR3aa: CASSSGLSTEAFF
v_gene: TRBV23-1; j_gene: TRBJ2-7; CDR3aa: CASSRRDRECYEQYF
v_gene: TRBV5-4; j_gene: TRBJ1-4; CDR3aa: CASSLAQGGSEKLFF
v_gene: TRBV5-1; j_gene: TRBJ2-1; CDR3aa: CASSLESGNEQFF
v_gene: TRBV7-6; j_gene: TRBJ2-6; CDR3aa: CASSSFGGGANVLTF
v_gene: TRBV15; j_gene: TRBJ2-7; CDR3aa: CATSLVRGHEQYF
v_gene: TRBV25-1; j_gene: TRBJ2-1; CDR3aa: CATLPNSGGAAEQFF
v_gene: TRBV7-3; j_gene: TRBJ1-6; CDR3aa: CASSLRVGYNSPLHF
v_gene: TRBV15; j_gene: TRBJ1-1; CDR3aa: CATSRTGGEAFF
v_gene: TRBV27; j_gene: TRBJ1-6; CDR3aa: CASTKTFGQGGTSPLHF
v_gene: TRBV24-1; j_gene: TRBJ1-1; CDR3aa: CATSDPGGGCTEAFF
v_gene: TRBV12-5; j_gene: TRBJ2-3; CDR3aa: CASGLAVGTSGGDSTDTQYF
v_gene: TRBV11-2; j_gene: TRBJ2-1; CDR3aa: CASSLGGLGNEQFF
v_gene: TRBV12-3/TRBV12-4; j_gene: TRBJ2-3; CDR3aa: CASSQATDTQYF
v_gene: TRBV11-2; j_gene: TRBJ1-4; CDR3aa: CASSPSTVQGLEKLFF
v_gene: TRBV7-8; j_gene: TRBJ1-1; CDR3aa: CASRSHSGGEAFF
v_gene: TRBV18; j_gene: TRBJ1-2; CDR3aa: CASSPPGQANYGYTF
v_gene: TRBV7-2; j_gene: TRBJ2-1; CDR3aa: CASSLEREIDEQFF
v_gene: TRBV3-1/TRBV3-2; j_gene: TRBJ1-5; CDR3aa: CASSQDQRQGVDQPQHF
v_gene: TRBV5-6; j_gene: TRBJ1-2; CDR3aa: CASSLVGTGKGYTF
v_gene: TRBV2; j_gene: TRBJ2-7; CDR3aa: CASSEVLYEQYF